This is a list of T cell receptor beta chains from one sample in a study of blood T cell repertoires in COVID-19. The table came from immunoSEQ multiplex PCR; TCRdb's copy has only in-frame clones and leaves some out. The table records about 120,000 clones, around 70% of them present only once. Sequenced sample: peripheral blood. The receptors stem from a man aged 55 to 70 with acute or convalescent COVID-19. CDR3s leave out the opening cysteine and the closing phenylalanine or tryptophan.

J gene: TRBJ2-7; CDR3 length: 14; V gene: TRBV5-1; CDR3 protein: ASSLEWGTRYYEQY
J gene: TRBJ1-1; CDR3 length: 11; V gene: TRBV12-3/TRBV12-4; CDR3 protein: ASSLQGNTEAF
J gene: TRBJ1-1; CDR3 length: 12; V gene: TRBV11-2; CDR3 protein: ASSLDPGGVEAF
J gene: TRBJ2-2; CDR3 length: 16; V gene: TRBV6-4; CDR3 protein: ASSDSGLGQSNTGELF
J gene: TRBJ2-7; CDR3 length: 11; V gene: TRBV5-6; CDR3 protein: ASSWGDSYEQY
J gene: TRBJ2-7; CDR3 length: 13; V gene: TRBV27; CDR3 protein: ASSLGGGQSYEQY
J gene: TRBJ2-6; CDR3 length: 13; V gene: TRBV19; CDR3 protein: ASSTTGKGANVLT
J gene: TRBJ1-2; CDR3 length: 10; V gene: TRBV5-6; CDR3 protein: ASSLGQGGYT
J gene: TRBJ1-1; CDR3 length: 11; V gene: TRBV6-5; CDR3 protein: ASAQVRGTEAF
J gene: TRBJ1-2; CDR3 length: 12; V gene: TRBV7-2; CDR3 protein: ASSGPRGFSGYT
J gene: TRBJ2-7; CDR3 length: 20; V gene: TRBV4-1; CDR3 protein: ASSRDTGRGLAGGLSPYEQY
J gene: TRBJ2-5; CDR3 length: 9; V gene: TRBV20-1; CDR3 protein: SASYGETQY
J gene: TRBJ1-1; CDR3 length: 10; V gene: TRBV11-2; CDR3 protein: ASSAGYLEAF
J gene: TRBJ2-1; CDR3 length: 12; V gene: TRBV15; CDR3 protein: ATSRASSGGLAF
J gene: TRBJ1-2; CDR3 length: 11; V gene: TRBV19; CDR3 protein: ASSYRGLEGYT
J gene: TRBJ2-7; CDR3 length: 13; V gene: TRBV5-6; CDR3 protein: ASSPGQDISYEQY
J gene: TRBJ2-5; CDR3 length: 13; V gene: TRBV4-2; CDR3 protein: ASSPRLGGQETQY
J gene: TRBJ1-1; CDR3 length: 11; V gene: TRBV24-1; CDR3 protein: ATSDLQGTEAF
J gene: TRBJ1-5; CDR3 length: 13; V gene: TRBV4-1; CDR3 protein: ASSSPPGGGQPQH
J gene: TRBJ2-3; CDR3 length: 10; V gene: TRBV3-1/TRBV3-2; CDR3 protein: ASSPRQGTQY
J gene: TRBJ1-4; CDR3 length: 15; V gene: TRBV5-6; CDR3 protein: ASSFNLGSRKYEKLF
J gene: TRBJ1-2; CDR3 length: 12; V gene: TRBV15; CDR3 protein: ATSRRSGSYGYT
J gene: TRBJ2-5; CDR3 length: 10; V gene: TRBV7-9; CDR3 protein: ASSSTIETQY
J gene: TRBJ2-5; CDR3 length: 12; V gene: TRBV9; CDR3 protein: ASSGGGRGETQY
J gene: TRBJ2-3; CDR3 length: 11; V gene: TRBV29-1; CDR3 protein: SVDRESTDTQY
J gene: TRBJ2-2; CDR3 length: 14; V gene: TRBV3-1/TRBV3-2; CDR3 protein: ASSRAGSQRGGELF
J gene: TRBJ1-5; CDR3 length: 12; V gene: TRBV6-1; CDR3 protein: ASSERQVNQPQH
J gene: TRBJ1-5; CDR3 length: 11; V gene: TRBV10-1; CDR3 protein: ATQPGHGQPQH
J gene: TRBJ2-1; CDR3 length: 13; V gene: TRBV14; CDR3 protein: ASSRGTGSFNEQF
J gene: TRBJ2-7; CDR3 length: 11; V gene: TRBV5-1; CDR3 protein: ASSLEASYEQY
J gene: TRBJ1-4; CDR3 length: 11; V gene: TRBV19; CDR3 protein: ASSSSNLEKLF
J gene: TRBJ1-2; CDR3 length: 12; V gene: TRBV24-1; CDR3 protein: ATSDTGDLDGYT
J gene: TRBJ1-2; CDR3 length: 13; V gene: TRBV6-5; CDR3 protein: ASRSPPQGQRGYT
J gene: TRBJ2-2; CDR3 length: 13; V gene: TRBV11-2; CDR3 protein: ASSWTGGYTGELF
J gene: TRBJ2-7; CDR3 length: 14; V gene: TRBV7-8; CDR3 protein: ASSLADTISSYEQY
J gene: TRBJ1-4; CDR3 length: 12; V gene: TRBV5-1; CDR3 protein: ASRETGTNEKLF
J gene: TRBJ2-3; CDR3 length: 13; V gene: TRBV24-1; CDR3 protein: ATSGSRDITDTQY
J gene: TRBJ2-4; CDR3 length: 11; V gene: TRBV12-5; CDR3 protein: ASGVTQVDIQY
J gene: TRBJ1-2; CDR3 length: 13; V gene: TRBV19; CDR3 protein: ASSDATGITYGYT
J gene: TRBJ2-1; CDR3 length: 13; V gene: TRBV5-1; CDR3 protein: ASSTSGGVYNEQF
J gene: TRBJ1-1; CDR3 length: 11; V gene: TRBV24-1; CDR3 protein: AITDSSSLKAF
J gene: TRBJ2-2; CDR3 length: 16; V gene: TRBV18; CDR3 protein: ASSPLRLAGSTTGELF
J gene: TRBJ2-2; CDR3 length: 12; V gene: TRBV5-1; CDR3 protein: ASIRDRDTGELF
J gene: TRBJ2-1; CDR3 length: 16; V gene: TRBV24-1; CDR3 protein: ATSDLHRGEGSYNEQF
J gene: TRBJ2-1; CDR3 length: 12; V gene: TRBV24-1; CDR3 protein: ATSVGAAYNEQF
J gene: TRBJ1-2; CDR3 length: 11; V gene: TRBV30; CDR3 protein: AWSRAGDYGYT
J gene: TRBJ1-2; CDR3 length: 13; V gene: TRBV7-3; CDR3 protein: ASSPEDRGLDGYT
J gene: TRBJ1-2; CDR3 length: 12; V gene: TRBV6-5; CDR3 protein: ASSYDRTGQGYT